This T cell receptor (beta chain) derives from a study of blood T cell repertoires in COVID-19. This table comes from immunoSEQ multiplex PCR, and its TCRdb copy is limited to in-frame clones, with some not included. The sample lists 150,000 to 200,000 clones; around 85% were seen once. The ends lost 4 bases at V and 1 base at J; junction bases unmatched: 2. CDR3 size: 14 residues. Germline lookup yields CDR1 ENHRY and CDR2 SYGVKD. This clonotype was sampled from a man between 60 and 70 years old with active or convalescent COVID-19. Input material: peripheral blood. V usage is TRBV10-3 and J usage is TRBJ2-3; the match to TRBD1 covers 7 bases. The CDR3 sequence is CAISADRGTDTQYF. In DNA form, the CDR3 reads TGTGCCATCAGTGCAGACAGGGGCACAGATACGCAGTATTTT.